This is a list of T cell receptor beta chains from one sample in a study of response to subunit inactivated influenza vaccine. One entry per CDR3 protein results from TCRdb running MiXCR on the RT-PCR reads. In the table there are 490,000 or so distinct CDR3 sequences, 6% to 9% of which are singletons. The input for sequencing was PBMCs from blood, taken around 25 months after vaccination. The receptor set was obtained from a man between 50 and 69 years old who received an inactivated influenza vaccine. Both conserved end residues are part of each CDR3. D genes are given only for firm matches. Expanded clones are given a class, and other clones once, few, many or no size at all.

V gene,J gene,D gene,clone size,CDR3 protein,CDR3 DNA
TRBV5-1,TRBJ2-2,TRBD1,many,CASRQGASGELFF,TGCGCCAGCAGACAGGGGGCCTCCGGGGAGCTGTTTTTT
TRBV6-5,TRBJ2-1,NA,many,CASRTGGFYNEQFF,TGTGCCAGCAGAACCGGGGGCTTCTACAATGAGCAGTTCTTC
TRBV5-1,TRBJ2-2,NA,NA,CASSRNGEEAGELFF,TGCGCCAGCAGCCGCAATGGTGAGGAGGCCGGGGAGCTGTTTTTT
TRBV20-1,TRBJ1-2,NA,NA,CSARGLGFGGYTF,TGCAGTGCTAGAGGGTTGGGGTTTGGGGGCTACACCTTC
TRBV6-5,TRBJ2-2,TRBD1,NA,CASSYGWTGPTGELFF,TGTGCCAGCAGTTACGGTTGGACAGGGCCAACCGGGGAGCTGTTTTTT
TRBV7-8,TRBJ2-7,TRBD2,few,CASSLRTSYEQYF,TGTGCCAGCAGCCTCCGGACTAGCTACGAGCAGTACTTC
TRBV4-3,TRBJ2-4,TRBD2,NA,CASSHLAGEANIQYF,TGCGCCAGCAGCCATCTAGCGGGGGAAGCAAACATTCAGTACTTC
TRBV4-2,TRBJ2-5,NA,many,CASSRRTGPEETQYF,TGTGCCAGCAGCCGACGTACAGGGCCGGAAGAGACCCAGTACTTC
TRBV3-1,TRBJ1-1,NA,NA,CASSQLAENTEAFF,TGTGCCAGCAGCCAATTGGCAGAGAACACTGAAGCTTTCTTT
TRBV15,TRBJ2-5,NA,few,CATSPEGETQYF,TGTGCCACCAGCCCGGAGGGGGAGACCCAGTACTTC
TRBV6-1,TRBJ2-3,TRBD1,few,CASTLTGSITDTQYF,TGTGCCAGCACCCTGACAGGGAGTATCACAGATACGCAGTATTTT
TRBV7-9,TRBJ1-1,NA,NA,CASSPSDLRVNTEAFF,TGTGCCAGCAGCCCGTCGGACCTACGAGTTAACACTGAAGCTTTCTTT
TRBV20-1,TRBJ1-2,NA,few,CSARDPSKNYGYTF,TGCAGTGCTAGAGATCCTAGTAAGAACTATGGCTACACCTTC
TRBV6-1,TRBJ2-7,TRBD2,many,CASRRSGGAPYEQYF,TGTGCCAGCAGACGTAGCGGGGGGGCACCCTACGAGCAGTACTTC
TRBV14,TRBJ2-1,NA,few,CASSQVEGLSSYNEQFF,TGTGCCAGCAGCCAAGTCGAGGGCCTTAGCTCCTACAATGAGCAGTTCTTC
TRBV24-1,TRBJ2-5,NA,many,CATSDRSTQETQYF,TGTGCCACCAGTGACCGCTCGACACAAGAGACCCAGTACTTC
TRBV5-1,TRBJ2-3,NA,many,CASGTATDTQYF,TGCGCCAGCGGGACTGCCACAGATACGCAGTATTTT
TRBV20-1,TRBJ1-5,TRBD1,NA,CSAVRQGGDQPQHF,TGCAGTGCTGTCAGACAGGGAGGTGATCAGCCCCAGCATTTT
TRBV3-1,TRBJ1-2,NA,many,CASSPGDYGYTF,TGTGCCAGCAGCCCCGGCGACTATGGCTACACCTTC
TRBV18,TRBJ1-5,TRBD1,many,CASSPQRTGGGKPQHF,TGTGCCAGCTCACCACAAAGGACAGGGGGCGGGAAGCCCCAGCATTTT
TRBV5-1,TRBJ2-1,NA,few,CACSSGAGEQFF,TGCGCTTGCAGTTCAGGGGCGGGGGAGCAGTTCTTC
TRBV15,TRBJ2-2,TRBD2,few,CATSSSGRDTGELFF,TGTGCCACCAGCAGTAGCGGGAGGGACACCGGGGAGCTGTTTTTT
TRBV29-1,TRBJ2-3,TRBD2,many,CSVDGTSGAHTDTQYF,TGCAGCGTTGATGGTACTAGCGGGGCACACACAGATACGCAGTATTTT
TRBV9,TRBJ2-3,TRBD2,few,CASSVGSSGSKDTQYF,TGTGCCAGCAGCGTAGGGTCTAGCGGGAGTAAGGATACGCAGTATTTT
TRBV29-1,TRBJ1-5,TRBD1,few,CSVETGTGDQPQHF,TGCAGCGTTGAGACCGGGACAGGGGATCAGCCCCAGCATTTT
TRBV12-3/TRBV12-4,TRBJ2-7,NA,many,CASSRDGPYEQYF,TGTGCCAGCAGCCGGGACGGGCCCTACGAGCAGTACTTC
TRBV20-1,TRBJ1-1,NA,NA,CSPSAGRAVTEAFF,TGCAGTCCCTCAGCGGGCAGGGCGGTGACTGAAGCTTTCTTT
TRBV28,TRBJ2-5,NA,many,CASSDARAGLETQYF,TGTGCCAGCAGTGACGCCCGGGCGGGCCTAGAGACCCAGTACTTC
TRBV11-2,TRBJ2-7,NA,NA,CASSTGPPPNSYEQYF,TGTGCCAGCAGCACCGGGCCCCCCCCCAACTCCTACGAGCAGTACTTC
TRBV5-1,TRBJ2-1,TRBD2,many,CASSPGTSVRNEQFF,TGCGCCAGCAGCCCCGGGACTAGTGTTAGGAATGAGCAGTTCTTC
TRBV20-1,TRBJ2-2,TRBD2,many,CSARASGSGGELFF,TGCAGTGCTAGAGCTAGCGGGAGCGGCGGGGAGCTGTTTTTT
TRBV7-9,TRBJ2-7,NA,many,CASSLMDGKQYF,TGTGCCAGCAGCCTGATGGACGGAAAGCAGTACTTC
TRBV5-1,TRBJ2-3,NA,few,CASSSSRGSTDTQYF,TGCGCCAGCAGCTCATCTCGGGGTAGCACAGATACGCAGTATTTT
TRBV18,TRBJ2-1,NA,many,CASSPRSTVNNEQFF,TGTGCCAGCTCACCCCGGTCCACAGTCAACAATGAGCAGTTCTTC
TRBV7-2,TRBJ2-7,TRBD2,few,CASSTLSGGSREQYF,TGTGCCAGCAGCACCCTAAGCGGGGGAAGCCGCGAGCAGTACTTC
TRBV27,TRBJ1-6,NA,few,CASSWGRENSPLHF,TGTGCCAGCAGTTGGGGGCGGGAAAATTCACCCCTCCACTTT
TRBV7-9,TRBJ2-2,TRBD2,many,CASSATSGSDTGELFF,TGTGCCAGCAGCGCCACTAGCGGGAGCGACACCGGGGAGCTGTTTTTT
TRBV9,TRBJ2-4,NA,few,CASSDGDKNIQYF,TGTGCCAGCAGCGACGGCGACAAAAACATTCAGTACTTC
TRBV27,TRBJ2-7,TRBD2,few,CASSSSTSGHGHEQYF,TGTGCCAGCAGTTCATCAACTAGCGGGCACGGCCACGAGCAGTACTTC
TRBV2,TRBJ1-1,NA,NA,CASSAINFAVEAFF,TGTGCCAGCAGCGCAATCAACTTTGCTGTTGAAGCTTTCTTT
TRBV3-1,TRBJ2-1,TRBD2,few,CASSQGWTSGGVDEQFF,TGTGCCAGCAGCCAAGGTTGGACTAGCGGGGGAGTCGATGAGCAGTTCTTC
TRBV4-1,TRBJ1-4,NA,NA,CASRTPGASTNEKLFF,TGCGCCAGCAGAACCCCAGGGGCCTCAACTAATGAAAAACTGTTTTTT
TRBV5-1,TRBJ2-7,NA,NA,CASSWGNTGTEQYF,TGCGCCAGCAGCTGGGGAAATACAGGGACCGAGCAGTACTTC
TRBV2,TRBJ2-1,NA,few,CASKTYRVKGYNEQFF,TGTGCCAGCAAAACATACAGGGTTAAAGGCTACAATGAGCAGTTCTTC
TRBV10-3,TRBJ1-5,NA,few,CAISEQGRSNQPQHF,TGTGCCATCAGTGAACAGGGAAGGAGCAATCAGCCCCAGCATTTT
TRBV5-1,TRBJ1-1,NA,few,CASSLGEAREAFF,TGCGCCAGCAGCTTGGGGGAGGCACGTGAAGCTTTCTTT
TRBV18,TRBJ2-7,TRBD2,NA,CASSQLAGGFSEQYF,TGTGCCAGCTCACAACTAGCGGGAGGTTTCTCCGAGCAGTACTTC
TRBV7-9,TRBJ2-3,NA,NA,CASSPGEITDTQYF,TGTGCCAGCAGCCCCGGAGAAATCACAGATACGCAGTATTTT
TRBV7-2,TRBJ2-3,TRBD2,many,CASSLVFAGGSDTQYF,TGTGCCAGCAGCTTAGTTTTTGCGGGAGGGTCAGATACGCAGTATTTT
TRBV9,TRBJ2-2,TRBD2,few,CASSVSTSGSFMGELFF,TGTGCCAGCAGCGTGTCGACTAGCGGGAGTTTTATGGGGGAGCTGTTTTTT
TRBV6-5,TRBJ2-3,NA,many,CASSYSRQGARDTQYF,TGTGCCAGCAGTTACTCGAGGCAGGGCGCCAGGGATACGCAGTATTTT
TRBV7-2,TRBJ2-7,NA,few,CASIPLGGREQYF,TGTGCCAGCATCCCCCTGGGGGGCCGGGAGCAGTACTTC
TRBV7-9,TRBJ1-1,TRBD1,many,CASSLSRGGTGNTEAFF,TGTGCCAGCAGCTTATCAAGAGGGGGCACTGGGAACACTGAAGCTTTCTTT
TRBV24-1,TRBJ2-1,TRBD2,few,CATSDLRLSGKNEQFF,TGTGCCACCAGTGATTTGCGGCTTAGCGGGAAAAATGAGCAGTTCTTC
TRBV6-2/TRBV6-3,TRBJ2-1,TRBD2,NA,CASSYGTTWANEQFF,TGTGCCAGCAGTTATGGGACTACCTGGGCGAATGAGCAGTTCTTC
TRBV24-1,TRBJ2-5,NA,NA,CATSTGPNQETQYF,TGTGCCACCAGTACGGGGCCTAACCAAGAGACCCAGTACTTC
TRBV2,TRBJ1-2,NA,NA,CASSAGTALKGYTF,TGTGCCAGCAGTGCCGGGACCGCTTTGAAGGGCTACACCTTC
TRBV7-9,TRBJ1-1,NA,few,CASSLGGTGTTEAFF,TGTGCCAGCAGCTTGGGGGGTACAGGGACGACTGAAGCTTTCTTT
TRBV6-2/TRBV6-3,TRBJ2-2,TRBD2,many,CASSLTGGRNSGELFF,TGTGCCAGCAGCCTGACCGGCGGGAGAAACAGCGGGGAGCTGTTTTTT